This paragraph reports one T cell receptor beta chain. The antigen is undetermined. The sample belongs to a study of cytomegalovirus exposure and HLA in healthy donors. Findings and caveats of the study: Available immune exposure information covered CMV serostatus only.

V lost 2 bases to trimming and J lost 1 base; unmatched junction nucleotides: 6. The germline gives CDR1 KGHSH, CDR2 LQKENI. CDR3 length: 16 residues. Amplification used 60 Vbeta primers and 13 Jbeta primers. The method was immunoSEQ multiplex PCR; TCRdb's version includes in-frame clones alone and lacks a portion of them. The data show 110,000 to 150,000 clones, 79% seen once. The sequenced material came from PBMCs. This clonotype was obtained from a man between 18 and 29 years old in good health and CMV-seronegative. The chain links TRBV18 to TRBJ2-3; TRBD2 agrees at 7 bases. As DNA, the CDR3 is TGTGCCAGCTCACCAATACAGGCGGGAGGCACAGATACGCAGTATTTT. Translation: CASSPIQAGGTDTQYF.